The clone carrying this T cell receptor (beta chain) was detected only once. The V segment lost 1 base and the J segment 8 bases; nucleotides outside the gene matches: 4. The CDR3 has 14 amino acids. The germline gives CDR1 MNHEY, CDR2 SVGEGT. The data were obtained in a study of blood T cell repertoires in COVID-19. Background on the study: For recovered donors of Cohort 3, there were two negative PCRs, clearance, or symptom resolution.

In the authors' methods: Cell counts per sample came from amplifying reference gene primers. Only in-frame clones appear in the TCRdb table, and some are missing; sequencing was by immunoSEQ multiplex PCR. V, J and clone size are taken as reported in that table, and D and trimming were inferred from the DNA itself. The data hold fewer than 250,000 clones, with around 86% observed a single time. Assignments of participants to cohorts depended upon their own reported clinical history. The sequence came from a man aged 30 to 45 in a cohort exposed to, infected with or recovered from COVID-19 (not recorded which). The material sequenced was PBMCs or T cells enriched from blood (not recorded which). V gene TRBV6-2 or TRBV6-3 combines with J gene TRBJ2-1; 8 bases are a match to TRBD2. The CDR3 protein is CASSYFSGVDEQFF. CDR3 bases: TGTGCCAGCAGTTACTTTAGCGGGGTGGATGAGCAGTTCTTC.